This T cell receptor (beta chain) stems from a study of immune cell composition in non-small cell lung cancer. General study findings and limits: Smoking pack-years did not significantly correlate with tumour TCR-beta clonality.

Measured with immunoSEQ multiplex PCR; TCRdb has only the in-frame clones, and not every one. Of about 6,600 clones detected, approximately 83% appear once; the ten largest clones hold more than 7.5%. Losses at the gene ends were 3 bases for V and 5 bases for J; bases not matched to a gene: 9. The length of the CDR3 is 15 residues. Germline V gene sequence: CDR1 MNHNS, CDR2 SASEGT. With respect to this clone: Antigen specificity is unknown.

Normal lung was sampled as far from the tumour as possible, at least 3 cm. Material for sequencing was non-adjacent lung tissue. The sequence was collected from a human donor with non-small cell lung cancer. This rearrangement joins TRBV6-1 to TRBJ1-2; 7 bases are shared with TRBD1. CDR3 residues: CASSDPGTVTYGYTF. CDR3 DNA: TGTGCCAGCAGTGACCCCGGGACAGTGACTTATGGCTACACCTTC.